Below, 6 T cell receptor beta chains from the same sample are listed, as sequenced in a study of metastatic and nonmetastatic thyroid tumors (dated by TCRdb to about 2020). No treatment had been received by any patient before thyroid surgery. The library was obtained by PCR. Instrument used: Illumina HiSeq 4000. The raw public reads went through TCRdb reprocessing: fastp at Q25, MiXCR clone calling, in-frame beta chains kept. For this sample there are more than 9,500 clones; 9.5% to 13% appear just once. The top ten clonotypes cover approximately 7.5% of the sample. The specimen sequenced was tumor tissue. These receptors all come from a female donor with papillary thyroid cancer or a benign thyroid nodule (not recorded which). Some clones in this sample may be carry-over from other donors' samples.

This sequence joins TRBV28 and TRBJ2-3; no clear D. The CDR3 contains 20 residues. Trimming removed 2 bases from V and 0 bases from J, with 24 bases in between. From germline, CDR1 is MDHEN and CDR2 SYDVKM. The CDR3 region has the DNA TGTGCCAGCAGTTTAAGCCCTCGGTGGTTGGTGTTAACTAGCACAGATACGCAGTATTTT. Protein sequence: CASSLSPRWLVLTSTDTQYF.

This clone has only a few counts. The chain uses TRBV2 and TRBJ2-6; weak D call: TRBD2 (6 bases). The CDR3 extends over 15 amino acids. V was clipped by 1 base and J by 2 bases, with 6 bases between them. Germline CDR1 SNHLY, CDR2 FYNNEI. Written as DNA, the CDR3 is TGTGCCAGCAGTGAAGGGGGGGCTGGGGCCAACGTCCTGACTTTC. The encoded protein is CASSEGGAGANVLTF.

This clone was observed at least ten times. J is TRBJ2-2 and V is TRBV5-1; TRBD2 agrees at 10 bases. This CDR3 is 16 amino acids long. Germline values: CDR1 SGHRS, CDR2 YFSETQ. V was clipped by 4 bases and J by 6 bases; unmatched bases: 9. CDR3 nucleotide sequence: TGCGCCAGCAGCCCTCTGAGAGCGGGAGGGGCCGGGGAGCTGTTTTTT. This translates into CASSPLRAGGAGELFF.

This clone has only a few counts. The junction departs from germline at one end; a sequencing error may be responsible. Other DNA sequences of this sample code for an identical CDR3. J is TRBJ2-1 and V is TRBV19, with 9 bases that match TRBD1. The CDR3 totals 14 residues. Germline V gene data show CDR1 as LNHDA and CDR2 as SQIVND (reference sequence). In DNA, the CDR3 is TGCGCCAGTGGACAACAGGGGGCTCGGAATGAGCAGTTCTTC. Translating it yields CASGQQGARNEQFF. The whole variable domain, remainder taken from reference TRBV19 and TRBJ2-1, is DGGITQSPKYLFRKEGQNVTLSCEQNLNHDAMYWYRQDPGQGLRLIYYSQIVNDFQKGDIAEGYSVSREKKESFPLTVTSAQKNPTAFYLCASGQQGARNEQFFGPGTRLTVL.

This clone was recorded many times. The chain links TRBV20-1 to TRBJ2-3; TRBD2 agrees at 14 bases. The length of the CDR3 is 15 residues. Germline CDR1 reads DFQATT; CDR2 reads SNEGSKA (reference sequence). V trimming: 5 bases; J trimming: 5 bases; junction bases outside the gene matches: 6. CDR3 residues: CSALTSGRARDTQYF. The CDR3 DNA follows: TGCAGTGCTTTGACTAGCGGGAGGGCTAGAGATACGCAGTATTTT.

This clone occurred many times. J is TRBJ1-1 and V is TRBV19, with unresolved D. With 8 bases removed from V and 6 bases from J, the gap between germline ends came to 19 bases. The germline CDR1 and CDR2 sequences are LNHDA and SQIVND (reference sequence). The length of the CDR3 is 14 residues. DNA of the CDR3: TGTGCCAGTTCTGACCAAAGGTATAGGGCTGAAGCTTTCTTT. It specifies CASSDQRYRAEAFF.